The clone carrying this T cell receptor (beta chain) turned up a few times. The antigen is undetermined. The data stem from a study of early T cells in non-severe SARS-CoV-2 infection. General observations from the study: Matches to VDJdb favored anti-spike CD8 responses and missed private and CD4 specificities.

Unique molecular identifiers were added to individual cDNA molecules. TCRdb passed the 5' RACE reads through MiXCR, listing each CDR3 protein once. The table has 70,000 or so distinct CDR3 sequences, around 10% seen once. The CDR3 length is 15 residues. V was pared by 1 base and J by 5 bases, with 5 bases of the junction left unmatched. Germline V lookup: CDR1 LGHDT, CDR2 YNNKEL (reference sequence). The sequence was collected from an adult who was a healthcare worker with PCR-confirmed SARS-CoV-2 infection or an uninfected control (not recorded which). This rearrangement joins TRBV3-1 to TRBJ2-1, with 7 bases identical to TRBD1. The sample in question was whole blood, obtained at baseline. The CDR3 DNA follows: TGTGCCAGCAGCCAAGCGTGGACAGGCGACAATGAGCAGTTCTTC. This translates into CASSQAWTGDNEQFF.